A single sample gave rise to the 8 T cell receptor beta chains below, sequenced in a study of T cell changes during pregnancy in multiple sclerosis. Repertoires were generated with immunoSEQ multiplex PCR, while TCRdb's copy carries only in-frame clones and drops some. The sample lists 98,000 or so clones, approximately 93% occurring once. The specimen was peripheral blood, collected after pregnancy. These receptors came from a female donor with multiple sclerosis, enrolled in a pregnancy study.

The sample holds one count of this clone. The conserved phenylalanine or tryptophan normally closing the CDR3 is absent here, so this likely arose from a read error. The DNA is left out, because the CDR3 cannot be placed on it with certainty; the CDR3 is given as TCRdb lists it. The chain employs TRBV5-1 and TRBJ2-7; the table's D call TRBD2 went unverified against the DNA. From its first to its last residue, the CDR3 has 10 amino acids. Per germline, CDR1 SGHRS and CDR2 YFSETQ. The CDR3 loop reads CASSPGIWGS.

CDR3 loop: CASSSVYFNEKLFF. The CDR3, as DNA: TGTGCCAGCAGCTCCGTATACTTTAATGAAAAACTGTTTTTT. This chain joins TRBV11-2 and TRBJ1-4; D is unclear. Germline CDR1 SGHAT, CDR2 FQNNGV. The CDR3 extends over 14 amino acids. V lost 4 bases, J lost 4 bases, and 10 bases lay in between.

The chain links TRBV15 to TRBJ2-3, with 7 bases lining up with TRBD1. CDR1 is LNHNV and CDR2 is YYDKDF in the germline V gene (reference sequence). Unmatched junction bases numbered 9, after V lost 8 bases and J lost 4 bases. CDR3 length: 14 amino acids. CDR3 DNA sequence: TGTGCCACCGGAACAGGGGTTAGAGCAGATACGCAGTATTTT. This codes for CATGTGVRADTQYF. Filled out from reference TRBV15 and TRBJ2-3, the complete variable domain reads DAMVIQNPRYQVTQFGKPVTLSCSQTLNHNVMYWYQQKSSQAPKLLFHYYDKDFNNEADTPDNFQSRRPNTSFCFLDIRSPGLGDTAMYLCATGTGVRADTQYFGPGTRLTVL.

The rearrangement links TRBV25-1 to TRBJ1-5, with D maybe TRBD1 (5 bases). Germline-derived CDR1 and CDR2 are MGHDK and SYGVNS. V lost 3 bases, J lost 7 bases, and 13 bases lay in between. The CDR3 runs 14 residues. For the CDR3, the DNA is TGTGCCAGCAGTGATCTGCAGGGTGAACAGCCCCAGCATTTT. It specifies CASSDLQGEQPQHF.

This chain uses TRBV5-1 with TRBJ2-5; 14 bases are shared with TRBD2. The length of the CDR3 is 18 residues. From germline, CDR1 is SGHRS and CDR2 YFSETQ. The V and J ends lost 4 bases and 1 base, in that order; junction bases with no gene match: 9. The CDR3 DNA reads as TGCGCCAGCAGCCTTGGGACTAGCGGGGGTAGATCCCAAGAGACCCAGTACTTC. Its protein is CASSLGTSGGRSQETQYF.

V is TRBV6-1 and J is TRBJ2-1, with TRBD2 matching 12 bases. J gave up 7 bases and V 4 bases, and 5 bases lay outside the gene matches. CDR1 is MNHNS and CDR2 is SASEGT in the germline V gene. This CDR3 spans 15 amino acids. CDR3 amino acids: CASSAEGLAGNEQFF. DNA of the CDR3: TGTGCCAGCAGTGCAGAAGGACTAGCGGGAAATGAGCAGTTCTTC.

The rearrangement joins TRBV18 to TRBJ1-3; 7 bases are shared with TRBD1. The CDR3 runs 16 residues. Trimming at V came to 4 bases and at J to 1 base, leaving 7 bases not matched to a gene. Per the germline V gene, CDR1 is KGHSH and CDR2 is LQKENI. The CDR3, as DNA: TGTGCCAGCTCACTCGGGACAGTGAAATCTGGAAACACCATATATTTT. It translates to CASSLGTVKSGNTIYF.

The V and J genes are TRBV15 and TRBJ1-5; 7 nucleotides match TRBD1. J gave up 6 bases and V 2 bases, and 10 bases lay outside the gene matches. Germline V gives CDR1 LNHNV, CDR2 YYDKDF (reference sequence). The CDR3 spans 16 residues. CDR3 DNA: TGTGCCACCAGCAGAACCCGACAGGGTCTAGGTCAGCCCCAGCATTTT. Translating gives CATSRTRQGLGQPQHF.